These T cell receptor beta chains were read from a single sample in a study of cytomegalovirus exposure and HLA in healthy donors. TCRdb's table, derived via immunoSEQ multiplex PCR, lists solely in-frame clones and lacks some. Found here are about 25,000 clones; the top ten clones hold approximately 16%. Sequences were obtained from PBMCs. Receptors were obtained from a male donor in good health and CMV-seropositive. Each CDR3 is given with its conserved first and last residue. Fields, in order: V gene, CDR3 length, D gene, J gene, clone size, CDR3 DNA, CDR3 protein. D genes are given only for firm matches. A row's size may be missing; if present it is once, few, many or a size class.

V gene: TRBV7-8; CDR3 length: 16; D gene: -; J gene: TRBJ1-2; clone size: -; CDR3 DNA: TGTGCCAGCAGCACGGGGGCGGGGGGCAGAGACTATGGCTACACCTTC; CDR3 protein: CASSTGAGGRDYGYTF
V gene: TRBV11-2; CDR3 length: 15; D gene: -; J gene: TRBJ2-1; clone size: -; CDR3 DNA: TGTGCCAGCAGCCGTGTGTTGGGGGCCAGGGGTGAGCAGTTCTTC; CDR3 protein: CASSRVLGARGEQFF
V gene: TRBV5-6; CDR3 length: 15; D gene: TRBD1; J gene: TRBJ1-2; clone size: medium-sized; CDR3 DNA: TGTGCCAGCAGCCCCACCGGGACAGGGGCCTATGGCTACACCTTC; CDR3 protein: CASSPTGTGAYGYTF
V gene: TRBV7-2; CDR3 length: 11; D gene: TRBD2; J gene: TRBJ2-1; clone size: -; CDR3 DNA: TGTGCCAGCAGCTTGCAGCGGGAGGAGTTCTTC; CDR3 protein: CASSLQREEFF
V gene: TRBV30; CDR3 length: 11; D gene: -; J gene: TRBJ2-7; clone size: -; CDR3 DNA: TGTGCCTCAGGGGTGCGGTACGAGCAGTACTTC; CDR3 protein: CASGVRYEQYF
V gene: TRBV4-1; CDR3 length: 15; D gene: -; J gene: TRBJ1-2; clone size: -; CDR3 DNA: TGCGCCAGCAGCCAAGGTCGCTGGGAGGGACGAGGCTACACCTTC; CDR3 protein: CASSQGRWEGRGYTF
V gene: TRBV25-1; CDR3 length: 13; D gene: TRBD1; J gene: TRBJ1-1; clone size: -; CDR3 DNA: TGTGCCAGCAGTTGGACAGGGGCGACTGAAGCTTTCTTT; CDR3 protein: CASSWTGATEAFF
V gene: TRBV5-1; CDR3 length: 18; D gene: -; J gene: TRBJ1-6; clone size: -; CDR3 DNA: TGCGCCAGCAGCCTGGGGCTTGAGCAGGGTGCCTATAATTCACCCCTCCACTTT; CDR3 protein: CASSLGLEQGAYNSPLHF
V gene: TRBV11-2; CDR3 length: 15; D gene: TRBD2; J gene: TRBJ2-7; clone size: medium-sized; CDR3 DNA: TGTGCCAGCAGCCAGACTAGCGGGGACTACTACGAGCAGTACTTC; CDR3 protein: CASSQTSGDYYEQYF
V gene: TRBV28; CDR3 length: 13; D gene: -; J gene: TRBJ1-2; clone size: -; CDR3 DNA: TGTGCCAGCAGTTTGGGAGGGACGAATGGCTACACCTTC; CDR3 protein: CASSLGGTNGYTF
V gene: TRBV29-1; CDR3 length: 13; D gene: -; J gene: TRBJ2-2; clone size: -; CDR3 DNA: TGCAGCGTTTCGGAGACCGGCACCGGGGAGCTGTTTTTT; CDR3 protein: CSVSETGTGELFF
V gene: TRBV6-1; CDR3 length: 15; D gene: TRBD1; J gene: TRBJ1-2; clone size: -; CDR3 DNA: TGTGCCAGCAGTGAACCCCACAGGGGGCTCTATGGCTACACCTTC; CDR3 protein: CASSEPHRGLYGYTF
V gene: TRBV29-1; CDR3 length: 11; D gene: -; J gene: TRBJ1-1; clone size: -; CDR3 DNA: TGCAGCGTTTCGGACAGCACTGAAGCTTTCTTT; CDR3 protein: CSVSDSTEAFF
V gene: TRBV5-6; CDR3 length: 13; D gene: -; J gene: TRBJ2-7; clone size: -; CDR3 DNA: TGTGCCAGCAGCACCGACAGTACCTACGAGCAGTACTTC; CDR3 protein: CASSTDSTYEQYF
V gene: TRBV29-1; CDR3 length: 15; D gene: -; J gene: TRBJ1-1; clone size: -; CDR3 DNA: TGCAGCGTTGATCGATTGAGGGTTATGAACACTGAAGCTTTCTTT; CDR3 protein: CSVDRLRVMNTEAFF
V gene: TRBV7-9; CDR3 length: 13; D gene: TRBD1; J gene: TRBJ1-2; clone size: -; CDR3 DNA: TGTGCCAGCAGTAACACAGGGGGCGATGGCTACACCTTC; CDR3 protein: CASSNTGGDGYTF
V gene: TRBV7-2; CDR3 length: 19; D gene: -; J gene: TRBJ2-1; clone size: -; CDR3 DNA: TGTGCCAGCAGCTTAAAGGTTACTGGTGGAGTTAGCTCCTACAATGAGCAGTTCTTC; CDR3 protein: CASSLKVTGGVSSYNEQFF
V gene: TRBV20-1; CDR3 length: 11; D gene: -; J gene: TRBJ1-2; clone size: -; CDR3 DNA: TGCAGTGCTAGACAGGGGTCGGGCTACACCTTC; CDR3 protein: CSARQGSGYTF
V gene: TRBV29-1; CDR3 length: 15; D gene: TRBD1; J gene: TRBJ1-1; clone size: -; CDR3 DNA: TGCAGCGTTGTCCCCTGGGACAGGGGGGTGACTGAAGCTTTCTTT; CDR3 protein: CSVVPWDRGVTEAFF
V gene: TRBV30; CDR3 length: 15; D gene: -; J gene: TRBJ2-7; clone size: -; CDR3 DNA: TGTGCCTGGAGCCTGACTTTTCAAGAGGGTGGGGTGCAGTACTTC; CDR3 protein: CAWSLTFQEGGVQYF
V gene: TRBV4-3; CDR3 length: 13; D gene: -; J gene: TRBJ1-1; clone size: -; CDR3 DNA: TGCGCCAGCAGCCAGCGTAGAGACACTGAAGCTTTCTTT; CDR3 protein: CASSQRRDTEAFF
V gene: TRBV27; CDR3 length: 15; D gene: TRBD1; J gene: TRBJ1-1; clone size: -; CDR3 DNA: TGTGCCAGCAGCTTTGGGACAGGGATGAACACTGAAGCTTTCTTT; CDR3 protein: CASSFGTGMNTEAFF
V gene: TRBV29-1; CDR3 length: 12; D gene: -; J gene: TRBJ2-4; clone size: -; CDR3 DNA: TGCAGCGTCGGAGGGACCCAAAACATTCAGTACTTC; CDR3 protein: CSVGGTQNIQYF
V gene: TRBV28; CDR3 length: 13; D gene: -; J gene: TRBJ2-6; clone size: -; CDR3 DNA: TGTGCCACCACCTACTCTGGGGCCAACGTCCTGACTTTC; CDR3 protein: CATTYSGANVLTF
V gene: TRBV19; CDR3 length: 13; D gene: -; J gene: TRBJ2-7; clone size: -; CDR3 DNA: TGTGCCAGTAGTATAGGCAGTCCCTACGAGCAGTACTTC; CDR3 protein: CASSIGSPYEQYF
V gene: TRBV5-1; CDR3 length: 14; D gene: -; J gene: TRBJ2-4; clone size: -; CDR3 DNA: TGCGCCAGCAGCTCCCAAGGGGGGGTAAACATTCAGTACTTC; CDR3 protein: CASSSQGGVNIQYF
V gene: TRBV29-1; CDR3 length: 13; D gene: -; J gene: TRBJ1-1; clone size: -; CDR3 DNA: TGCAGCGCCTTACAACAGGGCGAAACTGAAGCTTTCTTT; CDR3 protein: CSALQQGETEAFF
V gene: TRBV4-1; CDR3 length: 17; D gene: TRBD1; J gene: TRBJ2-3; clone size: -; CDR3 DNA: TGCGCCAGCAGCCAAGATGGCCAGGGGGCAGCCACAGATACGCAGTATTTT; CDR3 protein: CASSQDGQGAATDTQYF
V gene: TRBV28; CDR3 length: 16; D gene: -; J gene: TRBJ1-4; clone size: -; CDR3 DNA: TGTGCCAGCAGTTCGGGACTGTCTGCAACTAATGAAAAACTGTTTTTT; CDR3 protein: CASSSGLSATNEKLFF
V gene: TRBV30; CDR3 length: 14; D gene: TRBD1; J gene: TRBJ2-1; clone size: -; CDR3 DNA: TGTGCCTGGGTGGGGGACAGGACCGACAATGAGCAGTTCTTC; CDR3 protein: CAWVGDRTDNEQFF
V gene: TRBV28; CDR3 length: 16; D gene: TRBD2; J gene: TRBJ2-7; clone size: -; CDR3 DNA: TGTGCCAGCAGTTTATCAGGGCGGGGGGCCCCCTACGAGCAGTACTTC; CDR3 protein: CASSLSGRGAPYEQYF
V gene: TRBV6-5; CDR3 length: 15; D gene: TRBD2; J gene: TRBJ2-7; clone size: -; CDR3 DNA: TGTGCCAGCAGTTACGGACTAGCGGGGGCCTACGAGCAGTACTTC; CDR3 protein: CASSYGLAGAYEQYF
V gene: TRBV6-4; CDR3 length: 15; D gene: TRBD2; J gene: TRBJ2-1; clone size: -; CDR3 DNA: TGTGCCAGCAGTGACTCGATAGCGGGAGGAAATGAGCAGTTCTTC; CDR3 protein: CASSDSIAGGNEQFF
V gene: TRBV7-9; CDR3 length: 12; D gene: -; J gene: TRBJ2-7; clone size: -; CDR3 DNA: TGTGCCAGCAGCTTATTGGTAGACGAGCAGTACTTC; CDR3 protein: CASSLLVDEQYF
V gene: TRBV30; CDR3 length: 15; D gene: -; J gene: TRBJ2-7; clone size: -; CDR3 DNA: TGTGCCGGGAGTCTTGCGGGCATCAGCTCCTACGAGCAGTACTTC; CDR3 protein: CAGSLAGISSYEQYF
V gene: TRBV29-1; CDR3 length: 14; D gene: -; J gene: TRBJ1-2; clone size: -; CDR3 DNA: TGCAGCGCCACCCTCGCGGTGCCGGGGGTAAGCTACACCTTC; CDR3 protein: CSATLAVPGVSYTF
V gene: TRBV10-3; CDR3 length: 13; D gene: TRBD1; J gene: TRBJ1-2; clone size: -; CDR3 DNA: TGTGCCATCAGAACAGGGGTGGACTATGGCTACACCTTC; CDR3 protein: CAIRTGVDYGYTF
V gene: TRBV29-1; CDR3 length: 15; D gene: TRBD1; J gene: TRBJ2-4; clone size: -; CDR3 DNA: TGCAGCGTCAATGACAGGGCGGGCTTAGGGAACATTCAGTACTTC; CDR3 protein: CSVNDRAGLGNIQYF
V gene: TRBV29-1; CDR3 length: 11; D gene: TRBD1; J gene: TRBJ1-2; clone size: -; CDR3 DNA: TGCAGCGTCGGACAGGGCGGAGGCTACACCTTC; CDR3 protein: CSVGQGGGYTF
V gene: TRBV4-3; CDR3 length: 15; D gene: -; J gene: TRBJ2-1; clone size: -; CDR3 DNA: TGCGCCAGCAGCCAAACCGACATGGTTGGGAATGAGCAGTTCTTC; CDR3 protein: CASSQTDMVGNEQFF
V gene: TRBV11-2; CDR3 length: 15; D gene: TRBD2; J gene: TRBJ2-7; clone size: -; CDR3 DNA: TGTGCCAGCAGCCCCGGACTAGCCGGCAACTCTGGGCAGTACTTC; CDR3 protein: CASSPGLAGNSGQYF
V gene: TRBV7-3; CDR3 length: 16; D gene: TRBD2; J gene: TRBJ2-3; clone size: -; CDR3 DNA: TGTGCCAGCAGCCAAGGGACTAGCGGTCCCACAGATACGCAGTATTTT; CDR3 protein: CASSQGTSGPTDTQYF